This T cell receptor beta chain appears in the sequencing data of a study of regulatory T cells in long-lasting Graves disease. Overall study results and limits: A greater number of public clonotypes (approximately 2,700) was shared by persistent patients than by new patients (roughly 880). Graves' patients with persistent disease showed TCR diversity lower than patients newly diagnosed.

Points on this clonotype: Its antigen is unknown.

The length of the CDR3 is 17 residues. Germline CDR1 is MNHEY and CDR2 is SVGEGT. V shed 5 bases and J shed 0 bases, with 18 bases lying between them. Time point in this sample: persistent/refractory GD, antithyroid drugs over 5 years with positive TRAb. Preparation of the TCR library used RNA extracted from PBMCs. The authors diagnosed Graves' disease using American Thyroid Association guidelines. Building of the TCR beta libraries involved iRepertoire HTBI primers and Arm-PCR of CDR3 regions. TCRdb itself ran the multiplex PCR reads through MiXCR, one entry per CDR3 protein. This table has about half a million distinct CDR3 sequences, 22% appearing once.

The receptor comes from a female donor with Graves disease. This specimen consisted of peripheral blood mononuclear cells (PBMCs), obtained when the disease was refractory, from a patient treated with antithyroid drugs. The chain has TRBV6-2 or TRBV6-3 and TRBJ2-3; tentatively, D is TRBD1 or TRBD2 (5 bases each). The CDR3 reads CASSRVTGTTSTDTQYF. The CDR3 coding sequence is TGTGCCAGCAGTAGAGTAACCGGGACCACTAGCACAGATACGCAGTATTTT.